The 4 T cell receptor gamma chains below were found in one sample sequenced in a study of intestinal T cells in coeliac disease. Each case's genomic DNA was extracted from ten roughly 5.5-µm formalin-fixed paraffin-embedded scrolls. The TRG library came from 150 to 200 ng of biopsy DNA amplified with LymphoTrack primers. With CATT, TCRdb re-called clones from the multiplex PCR reads. The sample carries some 1,000 gamma-chain clones, around 49% recorded once. Specimen: a duodenal biopsy. These receptors all come from a human donor who served as a control with a normal duodenal biopsy, not a healthy volunteer.

The count of this clone is one. The rearrangement uses TRGV10 and TRGJ1 or TRGJ2. TRGV10 is treated as an ORF (open reading frame) with a function not yet certain. The CDR3 is 14 residues long. V lost 8 bases, J lost 6 bases, and 14 bases stayed unmatched. This CDR3 is CAAWVGGISYKKLF. Written as DNA, the CDR3 is TGTGCTGCGTGGGTGGGGGGGATTAGTTATAAGAAACTCTTT.

DNA of the CDR3: TGTGCTGGCGTGGGATATGCTGGTTCAAAGATATTT. Protein sequence: CAGVGYAGSKIF. The V gene is TRGV10, the J gene TRGJP1. TRGV10 qualifies as an ORF whose function is uncertain. After removal of 13 bases from V and 17 bases from J, the junction contained 20 bases not matched to a gene. This CDR3 has 12 residues.

The chain couples TRGV2 to TRGJP1. Germline lookup yields CDR1 EGSNGY and CDR2 YDSYNSKV. V lost 12 bases to trimming and J lost 2 bases; unmatched junction nucleotides: 18. The CDR3 totals 16 residues. This CDR3 reads CADLGRAGTTGWFKIF. CDR3 DNA: TGTGCCGACCTGGGACGGGCGGGGACCACTGGTTGGTTCAAGATATTT.

This clone was found a few times. Since a far larger clone is one base different, this is likely a read error. In the same sample, other DNA sequences code for this CDR3. The chain joins TRGV3 to TRGJP1. The CDR3 has 12 amino acids. Trimming removed 10 bases from V and 12 bases from J; junction bases left unmatched: 14. The germline V gene encodes CDR1 VTNTFY and CDR2 YDVSTARD (reference sequence). The DNA of the CDR3 is TGTGCCACTCCTGGGGCGGGGAGGTTCAAGATATTT. Encoded protein: CATPGAGRFKIF.